What follows is one T cell receptor beta chain and its context. The target antigen is unknown. The CDR3 runs 14 residues. In germline, CDR1 is MNHEY, CDR2 SVGAGI. V was clipped by 2 bases and J by 2 bases, with 9 bases between them. This sample was taken from a study of T-cell reconstitution after alpha-beta-depleted transplantation in children. Study-wide points: The authors attributed T-cell counts and diversity one year after transplant mostly to newly produced T cells.

It was with unique molecular identifiers that the TCRbeta library was prepared. In TCRdb, the PCR reads were re-called with MiXCR into one record per CDR3 protein. The table has about 300,000 distinct CDR3 sequences, over 7.5% seen once; the top ten hold around 10%. This chain joins TRBV6-5 and TRBJ1-2; D is perhaps TRBD1 (5 bases). The TCR was taken from a female patient aged 2-9 years who had a stem cell transplant for Fanconi anemia, so the T cells may come from the graft donor. The sequences come from peripheral blood, collected 360 days after TCRalphabeta/CD19-depleted stem cell transplant. CDR3: CASSYAGGNYGYTF. CDR3 sequence (DNA): TGTGCCAGCAGTTACGCCGGGGGAAACTATGGCTACACCTTC.